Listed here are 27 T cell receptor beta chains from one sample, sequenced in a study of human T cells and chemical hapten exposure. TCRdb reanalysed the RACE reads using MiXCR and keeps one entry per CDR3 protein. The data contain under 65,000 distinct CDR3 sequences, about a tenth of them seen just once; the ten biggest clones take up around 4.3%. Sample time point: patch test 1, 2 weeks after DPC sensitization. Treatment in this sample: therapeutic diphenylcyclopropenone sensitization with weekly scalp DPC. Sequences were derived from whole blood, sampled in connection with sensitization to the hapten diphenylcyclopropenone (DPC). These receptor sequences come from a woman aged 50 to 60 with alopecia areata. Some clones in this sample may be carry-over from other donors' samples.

CDR3 loop: CASSAGQGALFF. The CDR3, as DNA: TGTGCCAGCAGCGCGGGACAGGGGGCTCTCTTCTTT. V is TRBV2 and J is TRBJ1-1; 12 positions agree with TRBD1. V was pared by 6 bases and J by 14 bases, with 7 bases of the junction left unmatched. Germline loops: CDR1 SNHLY, CDR2 FYNNEI. The CDR3 spans 12 residues.

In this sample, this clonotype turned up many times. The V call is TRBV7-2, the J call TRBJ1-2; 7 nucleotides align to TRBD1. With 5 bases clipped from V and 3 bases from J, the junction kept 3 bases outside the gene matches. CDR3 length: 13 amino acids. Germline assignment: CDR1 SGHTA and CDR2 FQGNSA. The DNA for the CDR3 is TGTGCCAGCAGCCCAGGACAGGACTATGGCTACACCTTC. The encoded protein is CASSPGQDYGYTF.

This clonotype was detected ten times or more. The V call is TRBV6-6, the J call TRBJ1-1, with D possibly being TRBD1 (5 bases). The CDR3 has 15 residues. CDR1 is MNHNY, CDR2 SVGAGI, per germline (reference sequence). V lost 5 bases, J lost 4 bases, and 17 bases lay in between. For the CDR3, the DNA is TGTGCCAGCAGTCCCTATGGGGGGGTGAGCACTGAAGCTTTCTTT. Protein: CASSPYGGVSTEAFF.

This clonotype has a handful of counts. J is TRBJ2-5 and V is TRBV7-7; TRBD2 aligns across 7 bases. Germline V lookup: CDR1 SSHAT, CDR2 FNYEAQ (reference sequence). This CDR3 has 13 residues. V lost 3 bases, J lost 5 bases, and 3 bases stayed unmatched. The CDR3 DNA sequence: TGTGCCAGCAGCTTGGCTAGCGGCGAGACCCAGTACTTC. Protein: CASSLASGETQYF.

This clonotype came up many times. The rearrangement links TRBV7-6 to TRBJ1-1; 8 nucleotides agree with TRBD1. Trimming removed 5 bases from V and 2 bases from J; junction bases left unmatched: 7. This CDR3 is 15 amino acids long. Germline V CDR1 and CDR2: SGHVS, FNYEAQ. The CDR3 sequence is CASSLAGQGNTEAFF. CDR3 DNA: TGTGCCAGCAGCCTGGCCGGACAGGGAAACACTGAAGCTTTCTTT.

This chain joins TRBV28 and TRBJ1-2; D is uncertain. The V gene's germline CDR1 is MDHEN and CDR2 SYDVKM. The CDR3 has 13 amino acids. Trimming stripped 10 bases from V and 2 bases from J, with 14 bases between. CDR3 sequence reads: CATLDEGNYGYTF. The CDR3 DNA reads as TGTGCCACCCTCGACGAAGGAAACTATGGCTACACCTTC.

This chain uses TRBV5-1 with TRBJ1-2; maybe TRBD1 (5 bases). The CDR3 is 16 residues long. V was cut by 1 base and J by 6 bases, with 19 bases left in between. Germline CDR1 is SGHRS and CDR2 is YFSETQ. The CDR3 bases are TGCGCCAGCAGCTTGACCCCAGGGACCATTCTTGATGGCTACACCTTC. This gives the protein CASSLTPGTILDGYTF.

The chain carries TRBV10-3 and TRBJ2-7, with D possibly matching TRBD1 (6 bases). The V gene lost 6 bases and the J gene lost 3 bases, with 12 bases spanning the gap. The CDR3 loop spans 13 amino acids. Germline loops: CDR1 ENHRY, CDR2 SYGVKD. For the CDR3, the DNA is TGTGCCATCAGACGGGACATTAACTACGAGCAGTACTTC. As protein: CAIRRDINYEQYF.

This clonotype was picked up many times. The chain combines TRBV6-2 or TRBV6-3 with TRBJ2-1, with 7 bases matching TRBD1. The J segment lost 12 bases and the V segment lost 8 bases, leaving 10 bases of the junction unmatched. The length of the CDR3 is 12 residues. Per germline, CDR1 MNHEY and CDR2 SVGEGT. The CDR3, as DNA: TGTGCCAGCGGGGACAGCTGGAGCGGGCAGTTCTTC. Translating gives CASGDSWSGQFF.

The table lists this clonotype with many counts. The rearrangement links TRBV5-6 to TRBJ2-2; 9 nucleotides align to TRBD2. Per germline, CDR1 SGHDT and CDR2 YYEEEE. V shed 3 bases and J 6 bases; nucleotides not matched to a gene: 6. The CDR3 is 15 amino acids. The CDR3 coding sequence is TGTGCCAGCAGCTCCTTAGCGGGAGCGGCCGGGGAGCTGTTTTTT. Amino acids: CASSSLAGAAGELFF. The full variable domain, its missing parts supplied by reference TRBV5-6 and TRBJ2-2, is DAGVTQSPTHLIKTRGQQVTLRCSPKSGHDTVSWYQQALGQGPQFIFQYYEEEERQRGNFPDRFSGHQFPNYSSELNVNALLLGDSALYLCASSSLAGAAGELFFGEGSRLTVL.

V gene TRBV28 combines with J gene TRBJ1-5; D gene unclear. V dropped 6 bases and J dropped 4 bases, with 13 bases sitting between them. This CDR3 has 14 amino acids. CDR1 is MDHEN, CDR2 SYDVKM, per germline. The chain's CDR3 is CASRRVPGNQPQHF. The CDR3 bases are TGTGCCAGCAGGAGGGTCCCGGGGAATCAGCCCCAGCATTTT.

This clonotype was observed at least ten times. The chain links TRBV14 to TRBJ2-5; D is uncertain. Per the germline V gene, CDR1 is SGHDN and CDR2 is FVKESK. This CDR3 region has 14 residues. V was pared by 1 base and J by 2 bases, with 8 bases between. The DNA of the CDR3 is TGTGCCAGCAGCCAAGGGGAAAAGCAAGAGACCCAGTACTTC. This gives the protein CASSQGEKQETQYF.

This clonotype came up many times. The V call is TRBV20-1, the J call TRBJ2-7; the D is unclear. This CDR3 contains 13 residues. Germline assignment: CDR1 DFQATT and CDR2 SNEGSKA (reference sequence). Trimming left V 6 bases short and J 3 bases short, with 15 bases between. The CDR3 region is CSALGRGNYEQYF. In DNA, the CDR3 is TGCAGTGCCCTTGGACGCGGCAACTACGAGCAGTACTTC.

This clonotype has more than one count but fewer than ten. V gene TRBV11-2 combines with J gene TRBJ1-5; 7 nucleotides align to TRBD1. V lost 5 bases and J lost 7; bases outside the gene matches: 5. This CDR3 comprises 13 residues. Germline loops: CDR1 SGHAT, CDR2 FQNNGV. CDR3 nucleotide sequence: TGTGCCAGCAGCCGTACAGGGGACCAGCCCCAGCATTTT. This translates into CASSRTGDQPQHF.

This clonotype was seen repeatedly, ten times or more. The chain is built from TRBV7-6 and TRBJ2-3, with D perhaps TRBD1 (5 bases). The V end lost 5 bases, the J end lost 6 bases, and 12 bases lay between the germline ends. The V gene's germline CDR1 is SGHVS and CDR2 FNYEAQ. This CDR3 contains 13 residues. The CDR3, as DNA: TGTGCCAGCAGCCAGACAGCCCTTGATACGCAGTATTTT. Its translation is CASSQTALDTQYF.

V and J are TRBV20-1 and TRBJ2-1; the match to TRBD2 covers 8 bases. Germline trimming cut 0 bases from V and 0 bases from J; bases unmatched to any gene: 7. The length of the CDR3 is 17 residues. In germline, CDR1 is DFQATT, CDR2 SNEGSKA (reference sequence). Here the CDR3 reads CSARDGLAGRSYNEQFF. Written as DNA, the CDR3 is TGCAGTGCTAGAGATGGCCTAGCGGGCCGCTCCTACAATGAGCAGTTCTTC.

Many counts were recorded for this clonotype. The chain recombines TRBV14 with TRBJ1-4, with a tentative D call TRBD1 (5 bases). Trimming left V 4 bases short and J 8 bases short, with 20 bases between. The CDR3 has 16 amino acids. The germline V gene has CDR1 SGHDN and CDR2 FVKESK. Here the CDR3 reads CASSLQAGGVREKLFF. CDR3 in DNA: TGTGCCAGCAGCCTTCAGGCGGGGGGGGTTCGCGAAAAACTGTTTTTT.

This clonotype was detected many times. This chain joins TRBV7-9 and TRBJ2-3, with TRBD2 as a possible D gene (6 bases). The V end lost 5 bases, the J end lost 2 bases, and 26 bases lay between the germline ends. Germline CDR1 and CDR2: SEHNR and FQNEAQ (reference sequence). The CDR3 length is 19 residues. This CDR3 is CASSPPPTAGRAITDTQYF. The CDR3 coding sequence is TGTGCCAGCAGCCCGCCTCCAACAGCGGGTAGGGCGATCACAGATACGCAGTATTTT.

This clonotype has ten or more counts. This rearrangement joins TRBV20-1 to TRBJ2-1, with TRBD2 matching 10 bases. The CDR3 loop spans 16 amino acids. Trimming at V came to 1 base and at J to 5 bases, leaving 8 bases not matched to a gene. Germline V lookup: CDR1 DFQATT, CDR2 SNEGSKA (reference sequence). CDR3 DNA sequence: TGCAGTGCTAGAGTGGTCCTAGCGGGAGTTCACAATGAGCAGTTCTTC. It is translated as CSARVVLAGVHNEQFF.

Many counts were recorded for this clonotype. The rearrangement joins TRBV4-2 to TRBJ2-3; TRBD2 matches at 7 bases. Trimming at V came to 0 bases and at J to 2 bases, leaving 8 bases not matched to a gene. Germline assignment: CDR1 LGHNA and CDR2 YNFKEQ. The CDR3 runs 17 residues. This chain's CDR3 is CASSQDMGGDSTDTQYF. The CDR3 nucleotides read TGTGCCAGCAGCCAAGATATGGGGGGGGACTCCACAGATACGCAGTATTTT.

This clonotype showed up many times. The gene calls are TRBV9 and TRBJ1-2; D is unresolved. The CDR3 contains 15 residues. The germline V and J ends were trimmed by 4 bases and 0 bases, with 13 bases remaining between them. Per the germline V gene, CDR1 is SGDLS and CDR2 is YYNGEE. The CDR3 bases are TGTGCCAGCAGCCCCAGTTTGGGCACTAACTATGGCTACACCTTC. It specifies CASSPSLGTNYGYTF.

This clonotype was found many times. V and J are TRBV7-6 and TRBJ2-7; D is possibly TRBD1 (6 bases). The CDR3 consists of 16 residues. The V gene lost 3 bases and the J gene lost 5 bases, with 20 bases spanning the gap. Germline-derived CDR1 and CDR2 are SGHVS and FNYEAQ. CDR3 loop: CASSFRTPNRQDEQYF. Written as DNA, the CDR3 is TGTGCCAGCAGCTTCCGAACGCCCAATCGACAGGACGAGCAGTACTTC.

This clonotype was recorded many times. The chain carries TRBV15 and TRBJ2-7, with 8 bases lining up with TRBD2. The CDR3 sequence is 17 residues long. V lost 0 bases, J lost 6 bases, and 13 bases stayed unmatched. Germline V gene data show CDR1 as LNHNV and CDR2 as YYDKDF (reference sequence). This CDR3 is CATSRDYNGRGRGEQYF. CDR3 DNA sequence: TGTGCCACCAGCAGAGATTATAACGGGAGGGGACGCGGCGAGCAGTACTTC. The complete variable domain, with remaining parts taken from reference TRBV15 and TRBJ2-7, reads DAMVIQNPRYQVTQFGKPVTLSCSQTLNHNVMYWYQQKSSQAPKLLFHYYDKDFNNEADTPDNFQSRRPNTSFCFLDIRSPGLGDTAMYLCATSRDYNGRGRGEQYFGPGTRLTVT.

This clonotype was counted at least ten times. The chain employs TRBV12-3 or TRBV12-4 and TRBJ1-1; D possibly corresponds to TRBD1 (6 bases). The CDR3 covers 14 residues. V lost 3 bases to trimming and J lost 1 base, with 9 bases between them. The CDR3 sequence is CASSLGATNTEAFF. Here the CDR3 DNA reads TGTGCCAGCAGTTTGGGGGCAACGAACACTGAAGCTTTCTTT.

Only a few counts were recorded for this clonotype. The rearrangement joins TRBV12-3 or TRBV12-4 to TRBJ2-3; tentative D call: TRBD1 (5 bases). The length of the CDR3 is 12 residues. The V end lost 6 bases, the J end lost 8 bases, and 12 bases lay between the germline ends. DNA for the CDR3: TGTGCCAGCAGATTAAATCAGGGTACGCAGTATTTT. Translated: CASRLNQGTQYF.

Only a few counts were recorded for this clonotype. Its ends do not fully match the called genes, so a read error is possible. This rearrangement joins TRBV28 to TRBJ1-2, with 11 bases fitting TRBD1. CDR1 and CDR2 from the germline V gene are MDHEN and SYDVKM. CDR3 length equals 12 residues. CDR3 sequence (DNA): TGTGCCAGCAGCTCTTCGGGACAGGGGGTTAACTTC. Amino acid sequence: CASSSSGQGVNF.

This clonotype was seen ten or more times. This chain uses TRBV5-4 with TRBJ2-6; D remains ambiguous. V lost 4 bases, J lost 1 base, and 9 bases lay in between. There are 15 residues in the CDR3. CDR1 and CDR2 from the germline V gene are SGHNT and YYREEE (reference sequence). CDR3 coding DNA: TGTGCCAGCAGCCGAGACGCGTCTGGGGCCAACGTCCTGACTTTC. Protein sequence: CASSRDASGANVLTF.